This T cell receptor (beta chain) was observed in a study of T cells in localized non-small cell lung cancer. The CDR3 contains 14 residues. Between the trimmed V and J ends, which lost 0 bases and 5 bases, there was a span of 12 bases. Germline CDR1 and CDR2: SGHRS and YFSETQ. Study results and caveats: Among the top 100 tumor clones, a median around 62 appeared in adjacent lung. Heterogeneity cannot be ruled out, as sequencing used one tumor region only. The greatest T cell clonality was found in uninvolved adjacent lung (higher than in tumor). Overall survival was longer when the density of T cells in the blood was higher.

Details on this clone: The antigen is undetermined.

Repertoires were generated with immunoSEQ multiplex PCR, while TCRdb's copy carries only in-frame clones and drops some. The sample shows about 33,000 clones, 65% to 90% of them seen only once. Source: peripheral blood, taken before any cancer treatment. The V gene is TRBV5-1, the J gene TRBJ2-7, with D possibly being TRBD2 (6 bases). This receptor was taken from a male donor older than 55 with stage III lung adenocarcinoma. DNA of the CDR3: TGCGCCAGCAGCTTGGGCGGGAATAGTAACGAGCAGTACTTC. Its translation: CASSLGGNSNEQYF.